Included here is one TCR beta chain sequence, with context. The antigen is undetermined. The data stem from a study of shared clonotypes between healthy human individuals. As for the study in general: Every donor yielded three CD4 naive, three CD4 memory, two CD8 naive and one CD8 memory plate.

Assay: immunoSEQ multiplex PCR; the TCRdb copy retains only in-frame clones and omits some. The repertoire includes 2.5 million or so clones, roughly nine tenths of them detected once, and under 0.15% sits in the top ten. Partitioning of CD4+ cells yielded a CD45RA+ naive subset and a CD45RA-negative memory subset. General study findings and limits: Sharing across a handful of donors was seen in 4.5% to 6.5% of naive CD4 clonotypes. Only blood underwent sampling, and tissue repertoires likely differ.

The sequenced material came from naive CD4+ T cells sorted from blood. The subset is: CD45RA+ positively selected. This TCR was recovered from a man younger than 35 in good health.

In DNA, the CDR3 is TGTGCCAGTAGCCAACAGGGGGCTAACAATTCACCCCTCCACTTT. Its translation is CASSQQGANNSPLHF. This rearrangement joins TRBV19 to TRBJ1-6; TRBD1 matches 9 bases. CDR3 size: 15 residues. V was pared by 6 bases and J by 7 bases, with 7 bases of the junction left unmatched. Per germline, CDR1 LNHDA and CDR2 SQIVND (reference sequence).